This T cell receptor (beta chain) was found in a study of shared clonotypes between healthy human individuals. It was CD45RO-negative cells, positively selected for CCR7, that made up naive CD8 cells, with terminally differentiated effector memory CD45RA+ cells excluded. All donors were healthy HIV-negative adults lacking recent acute infections or vaccinations. Method: immunoSEQ multiplex PCR; TCRdb's copy keeps in-frame clones and lacks some. The sample includes fewer than 800,000 clones, just over 90% of them seen just once. The V segment lost 0 bases and the J segment 2 bases; nucleotides outside the gene matches: 2. Germline V lookup: CDR1 SGHDT, CDR2 YYEEEE. The CDR3 consists of 15 residues.

V and J are TRBV5-6 and TRBJ1-2; TRBD1 agrees at 9 bases. Sequencing input: naive CD8+ T cells sorted from blood. This TCR came from a man under 40 in good health. The DNA for the CDR3 is TGTGCCAGCAGCTTGGCCGGACAGGGGAACTATGGCTACACCTTC. It codes for CASSLAGQGNYGYTF.